This entry describes one T cell receptor (beta chain). With 3 bases clipped from V and 3 bases from J, the junction kept 7 bases outside the gene matches. Germline values: CDR1 LGHNA, CDR2 YSLEER. The length of the CDR3 is 15 residues. Study processing details: Nucleated cell counts were estimated from reference gene primer amplification. The data were produced by immunoSEQ multiplex PCR, yet TCRdb's version contains in-frame clones alone and is incomplete. That table is the source of V, J and clone size, and D and trimming were worked out from the DNA. The sample has roughly 90,000 clones; roughly 90% are singletons. The data stem from a study of blood T cell repertoires in COVID-19. Study-wide background: Italy, Spain and the United States were the sources of the convalescent and acute COVID-19 samples. PBMCs, B-cell-depleted T cells, or T cells were the source of the cDNA or gDNA that made up the material.

Seattle researchers signed up patients amid active infection and tracked them longitudinally. Source material: peripheral blood. The sequence was collected from a man in his fifties or sixties with COVID-19, enrolled during active disease. The gene calls are TRBV4-3 and TRBJ1-1, with TRBD1 matching 7 bases. CDR3 loop: CASSQQGDKHTEAFF. CDR3 nucleotide sequence: TGCGCCAGCAGCCAGCAGGGGGATAAGCACACTGAAGCTTTCTTT.